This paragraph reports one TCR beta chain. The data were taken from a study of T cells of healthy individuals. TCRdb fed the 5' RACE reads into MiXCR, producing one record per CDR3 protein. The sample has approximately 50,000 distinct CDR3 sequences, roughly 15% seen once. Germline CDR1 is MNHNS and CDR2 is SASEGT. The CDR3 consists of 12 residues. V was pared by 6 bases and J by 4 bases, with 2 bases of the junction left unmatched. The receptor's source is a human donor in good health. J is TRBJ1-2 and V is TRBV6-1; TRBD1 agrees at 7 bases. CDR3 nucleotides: TGTGCCAGCAGGGGGACAGCCTATGGCTACACCTTC. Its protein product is CASRGTAYGYTF.